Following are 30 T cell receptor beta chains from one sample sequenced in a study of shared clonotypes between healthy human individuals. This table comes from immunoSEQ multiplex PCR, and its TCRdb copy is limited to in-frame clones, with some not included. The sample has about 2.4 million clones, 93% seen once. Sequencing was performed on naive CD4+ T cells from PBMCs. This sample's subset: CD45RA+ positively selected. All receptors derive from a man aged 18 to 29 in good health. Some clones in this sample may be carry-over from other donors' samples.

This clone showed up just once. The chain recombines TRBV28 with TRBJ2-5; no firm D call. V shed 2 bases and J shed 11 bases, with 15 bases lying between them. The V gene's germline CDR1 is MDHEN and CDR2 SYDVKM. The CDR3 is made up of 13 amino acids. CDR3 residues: CASSLLVPLEQYF. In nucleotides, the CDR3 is TGTGCCAGCAGTTTACTGGTTCCGCTTGAGCAGTACTTC.

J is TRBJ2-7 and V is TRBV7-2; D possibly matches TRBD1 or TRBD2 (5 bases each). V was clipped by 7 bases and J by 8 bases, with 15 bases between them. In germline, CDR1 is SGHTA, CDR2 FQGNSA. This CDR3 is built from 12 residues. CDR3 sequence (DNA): TGTGCCAGCACATCCGGGCCGGGACAGCAGTACTTC. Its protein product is CASTSGPGQQYF.

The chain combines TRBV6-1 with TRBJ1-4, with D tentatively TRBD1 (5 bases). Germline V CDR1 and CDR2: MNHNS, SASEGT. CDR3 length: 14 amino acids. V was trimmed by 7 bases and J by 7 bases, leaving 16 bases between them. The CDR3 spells CASNNRNWGEKLFF. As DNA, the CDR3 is TGTGCCAGCAACAACAGGAACTGGGGTGAAAAACTGTTTTTT.

CDR3 in DNA: TGTGCCAGCAGCTCGAGATCAGCCCAGCATTTT. Amino acid sequence: CASSSRSAQHF. The V call is TRBV28, the J call TRBJ1-5; D is ambiguous. Trimming stripped 6 bases from V and 11 bases from J, with 11 bases between. Germline V lookup: CDR1 MDHEN, CDR2 SYDVKM. CDR3 length equals 11 residues.

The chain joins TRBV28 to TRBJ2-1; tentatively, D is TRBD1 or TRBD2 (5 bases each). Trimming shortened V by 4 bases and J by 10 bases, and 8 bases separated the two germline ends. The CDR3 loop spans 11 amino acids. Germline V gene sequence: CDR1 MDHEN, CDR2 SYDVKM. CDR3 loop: CASSSGDEQFF. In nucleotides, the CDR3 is TGTGCCAGCAGTTCCGGGGACGAGCAGTTCTTC.

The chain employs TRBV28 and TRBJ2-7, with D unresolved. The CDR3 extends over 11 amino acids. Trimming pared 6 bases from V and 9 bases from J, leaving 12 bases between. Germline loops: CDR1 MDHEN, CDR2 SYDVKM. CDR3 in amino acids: CASSLKGGQYF. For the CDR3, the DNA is TGTGCCAGCAGCCTTAAAGGCGGGCAGTACTTC.

The CDR3 sequence: CASSQMTGGGDTQYF. For the CDR3, the DNA is TGTGCCAGCAGCCAAATGACAGGGGGTGGAGATACGCAGTATTTT. The chain carries TRBV4-2 and TRBJ2-3; 9 bases agree with TRBD1. The germline V gene encodes CDR1 LGHNA and CDR2 YNFKEQ. V was pared by 2 bases and J by 5 bases, with 5 bases of the junction left unmatched. The CDR3 is 15 residues long.

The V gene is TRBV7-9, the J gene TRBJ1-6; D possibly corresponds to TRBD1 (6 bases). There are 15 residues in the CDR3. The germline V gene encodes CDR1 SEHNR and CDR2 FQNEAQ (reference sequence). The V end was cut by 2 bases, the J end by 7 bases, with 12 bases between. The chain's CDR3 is CASSLLGQLNSPLHF. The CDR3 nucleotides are TGTGCCAGCAGCTTACTAGGACAGCTCAATTCACCCCTCCACTTT.

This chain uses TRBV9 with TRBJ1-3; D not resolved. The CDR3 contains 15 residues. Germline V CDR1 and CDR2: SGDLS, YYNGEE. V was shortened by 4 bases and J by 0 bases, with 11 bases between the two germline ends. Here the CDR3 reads CASSPRAPSGNTIYF. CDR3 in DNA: TGTGCCAGCAGCCCACGGGCCCCCTCTGGAAACACCATATATTTT.

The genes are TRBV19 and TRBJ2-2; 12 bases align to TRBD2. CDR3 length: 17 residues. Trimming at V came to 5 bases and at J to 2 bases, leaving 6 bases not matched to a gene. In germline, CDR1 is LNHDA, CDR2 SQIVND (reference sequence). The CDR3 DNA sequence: TGTGCCAGTAGTCCGGGACTAGCGGGTAGCAACACCGGGGAGCTGTTTTTT. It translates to CASSPGLAGSNTGELFF.

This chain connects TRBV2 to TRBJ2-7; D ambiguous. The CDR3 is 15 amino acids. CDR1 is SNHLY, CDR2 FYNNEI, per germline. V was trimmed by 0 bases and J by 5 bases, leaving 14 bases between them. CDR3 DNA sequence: TGTGCCAGCAGTGAAGCGCTCGGCAGCAGCGACGAGCAGTACTTC. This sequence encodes CASSEALGSSDEQYF.

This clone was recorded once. The CDR3 bases are TGTGCCAGCTCACCCCCGATCTTGGTCTACGAGCAGTACTTC. The encoded protein is CASSPPILVYEQYF. The chain is built from TRBV18 and TRBJ2-7; D is uncertain. With 3 bases removed from V and 3 bases from J, the gap between germline ends came to 12 bases. Germline V gives CDR1 KGHSH, CDR2 LQKENI. The CDR3 runs to 14 residues.

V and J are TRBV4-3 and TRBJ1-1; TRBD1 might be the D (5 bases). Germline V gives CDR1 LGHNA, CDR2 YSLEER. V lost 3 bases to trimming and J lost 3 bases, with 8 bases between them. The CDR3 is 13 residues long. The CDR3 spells CASSQGGYTEAFF. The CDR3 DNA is TGCGCCAGCAGCCAGGGGGGGTACACTGAAGCTTTCTTT.

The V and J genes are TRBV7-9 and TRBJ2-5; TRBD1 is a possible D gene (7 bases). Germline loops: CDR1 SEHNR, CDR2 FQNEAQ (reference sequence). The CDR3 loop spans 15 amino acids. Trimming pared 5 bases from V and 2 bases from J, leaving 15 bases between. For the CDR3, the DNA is TGTGCCAGCAGCCGGGTTTCAGGGGGGCAAGAGACCCAGTACTTC. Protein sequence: CASSRVSGGQETQYF.

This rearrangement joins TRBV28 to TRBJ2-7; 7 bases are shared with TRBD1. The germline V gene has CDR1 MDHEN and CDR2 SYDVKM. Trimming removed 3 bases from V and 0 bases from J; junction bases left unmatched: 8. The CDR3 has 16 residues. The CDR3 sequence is CASSLGKQGTSYEQYF. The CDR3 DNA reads TGTGCCAGCAGTTTGGGAAAACAGGGGACCTCCTACGAGCAGTACTTC.

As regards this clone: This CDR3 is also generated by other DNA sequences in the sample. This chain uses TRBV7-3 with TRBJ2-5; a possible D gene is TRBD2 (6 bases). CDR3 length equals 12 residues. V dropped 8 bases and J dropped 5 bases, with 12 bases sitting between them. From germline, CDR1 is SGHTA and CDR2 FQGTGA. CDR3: CASSGAGETQYF. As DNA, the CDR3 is TGTGCCAGCTCGGGAGCAGGCGAGACCCAGTACTTC.

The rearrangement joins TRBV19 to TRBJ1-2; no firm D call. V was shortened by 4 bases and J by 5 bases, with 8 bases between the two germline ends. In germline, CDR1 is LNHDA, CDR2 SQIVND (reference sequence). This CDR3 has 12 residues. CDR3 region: CASSTVQYGYTF. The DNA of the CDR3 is TGTGCCAGTAGTACAGTACAGTATGGCTACACCTTC.

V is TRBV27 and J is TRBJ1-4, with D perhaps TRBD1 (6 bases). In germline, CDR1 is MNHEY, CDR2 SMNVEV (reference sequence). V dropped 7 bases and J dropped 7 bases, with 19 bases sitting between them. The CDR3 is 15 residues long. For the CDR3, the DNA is TGTGCCAGCAAAATGCCGGGACAAGTCCCTGAAAAACTGTTTTTT. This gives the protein CASKMPGQVPEKLFF.

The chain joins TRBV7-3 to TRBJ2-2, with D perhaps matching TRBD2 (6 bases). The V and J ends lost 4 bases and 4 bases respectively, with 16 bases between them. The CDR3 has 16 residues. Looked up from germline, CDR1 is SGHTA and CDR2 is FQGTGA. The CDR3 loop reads CASSSGGTASTGELFF. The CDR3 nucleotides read TGTGCCAGCAGCTCAGGCGGGACGGCGAGCACCGGGGAGCTGTTTTTT.

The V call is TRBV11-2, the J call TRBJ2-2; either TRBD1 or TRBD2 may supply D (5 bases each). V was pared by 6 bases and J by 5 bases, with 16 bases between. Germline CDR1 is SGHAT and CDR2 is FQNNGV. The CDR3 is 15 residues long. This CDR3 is CASRLRDPVTGELFF. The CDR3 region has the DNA TGTGCCAGCAGACTCCGGGACCCAGTTACCGGGGAGCTGTTTTTT. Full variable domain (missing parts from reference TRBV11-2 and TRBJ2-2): EAGVAQSPRYKIIEKRQSVAFWCNPISGHATLYWYQQILGQGPKLLIQFQNNGVVDDSQLPKDRFSAERLKGVDSTLKIQPAKLEDSAVYLCASRLRDPVTGELFFGEGSRLTVL.

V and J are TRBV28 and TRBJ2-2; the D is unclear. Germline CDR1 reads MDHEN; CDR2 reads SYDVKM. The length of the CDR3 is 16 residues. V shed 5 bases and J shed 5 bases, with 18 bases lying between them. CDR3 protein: CASSQTGSLSTGELFF. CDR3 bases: TGTGCCAGCAGTCAAACCGGGTCTTTATCAACCGGGGAGCTGTTTTTT. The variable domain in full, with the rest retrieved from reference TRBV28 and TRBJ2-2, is DVKVTQSSRYLVKRTGEKVFLECVQDMDHENMFWYRQDPGLGLRLIYFSYDVKMKEKGDIPEGYSVSREKKERFSLILESASTNQTSMYLCASSQTGSLSTGELFFGEGSRLTVL.

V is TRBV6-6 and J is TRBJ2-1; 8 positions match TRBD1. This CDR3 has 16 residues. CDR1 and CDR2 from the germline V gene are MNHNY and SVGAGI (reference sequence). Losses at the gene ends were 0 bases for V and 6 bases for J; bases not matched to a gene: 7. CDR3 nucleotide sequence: TGTGCCAGCAGTTACTCAGGACAGGGTTGGGGCAATGAGCAGTTCTTC. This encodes CASSYSGQGWGNEQFF.

CDR3 DNA: TGTGCCAGCAGCTTAGCAGCGGGAGCGCGTTACAATGAGCAGTTCTTC. It codes for CASSLAAGARYNEQFF. This chain uses TRBV7-2 with TRBJ2-1; 8 bases are shared with TRBD2. V was pared by 0 bases and J by 4 bases, with 5 bases of the junction left unmatched. Per the germline V gene, CDR1 is SGHTA and CDR2 is FQGNSA. CDR3 length: 16 amino acids.

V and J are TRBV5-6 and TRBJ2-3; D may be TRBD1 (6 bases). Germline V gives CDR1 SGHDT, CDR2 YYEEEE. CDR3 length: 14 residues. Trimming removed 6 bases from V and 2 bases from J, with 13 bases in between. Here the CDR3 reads CASTQGPATDTQYF. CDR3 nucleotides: TGTGCCAGCACCCAGGGGCCTGCCACAGATACGCAGTATTTT.

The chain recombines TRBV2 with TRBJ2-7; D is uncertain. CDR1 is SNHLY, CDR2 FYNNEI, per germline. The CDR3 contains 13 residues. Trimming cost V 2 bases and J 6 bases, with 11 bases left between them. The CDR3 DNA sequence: TGTGCCAGCAGTGAACAGCGTCTAGGCGAGCAGTACTTC. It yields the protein CASSEQRLGEQYF.

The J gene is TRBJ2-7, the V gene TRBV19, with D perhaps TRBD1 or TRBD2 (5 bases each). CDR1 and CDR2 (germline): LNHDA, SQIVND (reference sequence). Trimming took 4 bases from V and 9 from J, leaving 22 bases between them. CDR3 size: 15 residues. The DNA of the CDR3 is TGTGCCAGTAGTACCCCGACAGTGGGGAGAACGGGGCAGTACTTC. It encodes CASSTPTVGRTGQYF.

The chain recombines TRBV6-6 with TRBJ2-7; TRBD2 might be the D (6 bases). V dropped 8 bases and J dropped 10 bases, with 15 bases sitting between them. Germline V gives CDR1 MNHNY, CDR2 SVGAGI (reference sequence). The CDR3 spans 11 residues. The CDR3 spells CASSSERAQYF. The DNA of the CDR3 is TGTGCCAGCTCTAGCGAGAGGGCCCAGTACTTC.

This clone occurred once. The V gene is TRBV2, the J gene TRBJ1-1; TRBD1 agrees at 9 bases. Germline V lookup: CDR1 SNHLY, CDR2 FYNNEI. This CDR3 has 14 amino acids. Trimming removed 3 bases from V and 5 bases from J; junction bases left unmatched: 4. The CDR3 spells CASSDDRGNTEAFF. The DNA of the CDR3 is TGTGCCAGCAGTGATGACAGGGGGAATACTGAAGCTTTCTTT.

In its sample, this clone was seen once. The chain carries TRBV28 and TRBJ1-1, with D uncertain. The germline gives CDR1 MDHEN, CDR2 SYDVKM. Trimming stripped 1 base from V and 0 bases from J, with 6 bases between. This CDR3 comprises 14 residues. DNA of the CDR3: TGTGCCAGCAGTTTATACATGATGAACACTGAAGCTTTCTTT. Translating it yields CASSLYMMNTEAFF.

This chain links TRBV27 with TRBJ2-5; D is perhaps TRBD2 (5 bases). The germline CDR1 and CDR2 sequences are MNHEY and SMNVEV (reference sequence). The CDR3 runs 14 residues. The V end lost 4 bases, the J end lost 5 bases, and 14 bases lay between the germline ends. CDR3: CASSSREPRETQYF. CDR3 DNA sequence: TGTGCCAGCAGTTCAAGGGAGCCAAGGGAGACCCAGTACTTC.